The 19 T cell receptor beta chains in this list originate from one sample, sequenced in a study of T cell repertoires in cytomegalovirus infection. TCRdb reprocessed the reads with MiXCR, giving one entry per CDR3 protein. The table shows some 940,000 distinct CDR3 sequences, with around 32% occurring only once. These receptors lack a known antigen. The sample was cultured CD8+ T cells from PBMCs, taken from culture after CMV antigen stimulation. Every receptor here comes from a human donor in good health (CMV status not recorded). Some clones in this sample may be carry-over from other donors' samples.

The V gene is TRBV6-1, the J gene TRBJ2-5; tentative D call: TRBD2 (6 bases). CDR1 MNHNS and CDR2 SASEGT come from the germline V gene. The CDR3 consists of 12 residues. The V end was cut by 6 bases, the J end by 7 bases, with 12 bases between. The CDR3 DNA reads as TGTGCCAGCAGAGCAAGGAGGGGGACCCAGTACTTC. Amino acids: CASRARRGTQYF.

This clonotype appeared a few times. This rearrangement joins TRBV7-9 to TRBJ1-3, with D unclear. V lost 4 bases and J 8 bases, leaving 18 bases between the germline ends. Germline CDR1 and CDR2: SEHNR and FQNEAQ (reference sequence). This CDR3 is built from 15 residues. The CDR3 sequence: CASSSRGDGLDTIYF. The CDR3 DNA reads TGTGCCAGCAGCTCCCGTGGGGATGGGCTGGACACCATATATTTT.

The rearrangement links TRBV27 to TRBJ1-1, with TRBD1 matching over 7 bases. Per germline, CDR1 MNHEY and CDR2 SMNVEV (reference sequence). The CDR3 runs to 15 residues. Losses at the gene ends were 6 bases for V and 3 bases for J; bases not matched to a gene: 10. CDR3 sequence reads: CASRNRLTGDTEAFF. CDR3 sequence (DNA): TGTGCCAGCAGGAATAGACTTACAGGGGACACTGAAGCTTTCTTT.

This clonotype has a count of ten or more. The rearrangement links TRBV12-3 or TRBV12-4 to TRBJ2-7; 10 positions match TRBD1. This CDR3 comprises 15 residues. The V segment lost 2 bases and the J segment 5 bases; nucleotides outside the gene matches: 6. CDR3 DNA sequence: TGTGCCAGCAGTTTATCCGGGACAGGGGTGCACGAGCAGTACTTC. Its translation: CASSLSGTGVHEQYF.

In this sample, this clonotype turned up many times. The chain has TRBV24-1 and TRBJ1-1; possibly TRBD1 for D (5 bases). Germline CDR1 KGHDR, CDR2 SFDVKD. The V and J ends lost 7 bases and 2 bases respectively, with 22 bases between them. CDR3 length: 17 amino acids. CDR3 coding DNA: TGTGCCACCAGCCAGGGACCCCACATATCTCCCAACACTGAAGCTTTCTTT. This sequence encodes CATSQGPHISPNTEAFF.

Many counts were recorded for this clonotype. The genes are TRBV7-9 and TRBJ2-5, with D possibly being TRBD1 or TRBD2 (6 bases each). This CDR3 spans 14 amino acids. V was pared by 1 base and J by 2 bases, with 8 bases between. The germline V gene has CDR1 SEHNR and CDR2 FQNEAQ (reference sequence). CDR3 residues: CASSLVGGQETQYF. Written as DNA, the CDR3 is TGTGCCAGCAGCTTAGTAGGGGGGCAAGAGACCCAGTACTTC.

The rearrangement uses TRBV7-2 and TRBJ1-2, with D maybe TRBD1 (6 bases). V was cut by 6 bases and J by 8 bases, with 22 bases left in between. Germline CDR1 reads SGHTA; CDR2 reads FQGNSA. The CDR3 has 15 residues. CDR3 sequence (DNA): TGTGCCAGCAGTACGATCCCCCCGGGGGCTCGGGGCTACACCTTC. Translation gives CASSTIPPGARGYTF.

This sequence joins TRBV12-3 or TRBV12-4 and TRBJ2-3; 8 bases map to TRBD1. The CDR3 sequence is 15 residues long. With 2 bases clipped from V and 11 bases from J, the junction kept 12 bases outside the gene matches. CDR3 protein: CASSLLDRAFEGQYF. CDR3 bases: TGTGCCAGCAGTTTATTGGACAGGGCATTTGAGGGGCAGTATTTT.

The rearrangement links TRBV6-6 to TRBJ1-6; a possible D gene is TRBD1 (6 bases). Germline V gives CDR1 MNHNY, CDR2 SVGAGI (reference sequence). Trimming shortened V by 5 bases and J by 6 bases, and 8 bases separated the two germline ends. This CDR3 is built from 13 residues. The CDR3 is CASSEDSNSPLHF. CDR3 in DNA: TGTGCCAGCAGTGAGGACAGTAATTCACCCCTCCACTTT.

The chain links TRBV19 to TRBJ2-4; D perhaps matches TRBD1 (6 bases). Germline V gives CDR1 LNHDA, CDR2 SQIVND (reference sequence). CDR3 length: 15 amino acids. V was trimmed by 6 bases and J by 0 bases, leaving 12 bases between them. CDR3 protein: CASRTGMGAKNIQYF. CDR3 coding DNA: TGTGCCAGTAGAACAGGGATGGGAGCCAAAAACATTCAGTACTTC.

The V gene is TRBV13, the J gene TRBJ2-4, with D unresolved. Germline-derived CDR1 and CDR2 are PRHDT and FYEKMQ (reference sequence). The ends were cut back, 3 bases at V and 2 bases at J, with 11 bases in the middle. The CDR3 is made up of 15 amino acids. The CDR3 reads CASSLKLVSKNIQYF. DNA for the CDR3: TGTGCCAGCAGCTTGAAATTGGTATCCAAAAACATTCAGTACTTC.

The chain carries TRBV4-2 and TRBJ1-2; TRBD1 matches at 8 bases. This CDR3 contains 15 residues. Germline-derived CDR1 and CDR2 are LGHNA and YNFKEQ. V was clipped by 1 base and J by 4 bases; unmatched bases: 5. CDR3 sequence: CASSQAGGGVYGYTF. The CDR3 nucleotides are TGTGCCAGCAGCCAAGCAGGGGGCGGTGTCTATGGCTACACCTTC.

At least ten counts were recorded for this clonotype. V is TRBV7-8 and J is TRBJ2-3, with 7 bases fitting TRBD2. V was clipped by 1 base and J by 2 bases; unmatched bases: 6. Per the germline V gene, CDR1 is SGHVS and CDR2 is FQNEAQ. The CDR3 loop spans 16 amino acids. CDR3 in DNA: TGTGCCAGCAGCTTAGAAGCGGGGCGTGTCACAGATACGCAGTATTTT. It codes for CASSLEAGRVTDTQYF.

CDR3 DNA sequence: TGCAGTGCTAGAGTTACCTCCAGGGGTTCACCCCTCCACTTT. It specifies CSARVTSRGSPLHF. The chain carries TRBV20-1 and TRBJ1-6, with D possibly being TRBD1 (6 bases). Germline CDR1 is DFQATT and CDR2 is SNEGSKA (reference sequence). V shed 1 base and J shed 9 bases, with 13 bases lying between them. CDR3 length equals 14 residues.

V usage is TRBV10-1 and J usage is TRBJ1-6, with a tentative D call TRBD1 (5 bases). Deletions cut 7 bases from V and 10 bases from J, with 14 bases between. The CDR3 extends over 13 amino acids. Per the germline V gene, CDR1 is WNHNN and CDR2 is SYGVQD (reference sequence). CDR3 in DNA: TGCGCCAGCATAGAAAAGGGGAAATCACCCCTCCACTTT. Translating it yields CASIEKGKSPLHF.

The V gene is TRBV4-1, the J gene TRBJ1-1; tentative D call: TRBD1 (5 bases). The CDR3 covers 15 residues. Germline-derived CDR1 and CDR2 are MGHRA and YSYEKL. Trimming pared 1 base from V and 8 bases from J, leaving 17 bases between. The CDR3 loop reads CASSQVRPSWGEAFF. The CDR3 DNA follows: TGCGCCAGCAGCCAAGTTCGACCTTCCTGGGGGGAAGCTTTCTTT.

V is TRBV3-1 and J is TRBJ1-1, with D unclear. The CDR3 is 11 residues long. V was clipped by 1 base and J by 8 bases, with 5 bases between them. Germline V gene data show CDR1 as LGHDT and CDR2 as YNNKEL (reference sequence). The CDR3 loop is CASSQAEEAFF. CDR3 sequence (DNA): TGTGCCAGCAGCCAAGCTGAGGAAGCTTTCTTT.

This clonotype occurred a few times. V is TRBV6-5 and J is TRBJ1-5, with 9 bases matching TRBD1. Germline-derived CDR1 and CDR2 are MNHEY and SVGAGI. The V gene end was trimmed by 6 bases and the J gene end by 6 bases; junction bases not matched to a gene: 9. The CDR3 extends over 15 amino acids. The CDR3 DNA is TGTGCCAGCAGGCAAGACAGGGGGAGGATTCAGCCCCAGCATTTT. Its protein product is CASRQDRGRIQPQHF.

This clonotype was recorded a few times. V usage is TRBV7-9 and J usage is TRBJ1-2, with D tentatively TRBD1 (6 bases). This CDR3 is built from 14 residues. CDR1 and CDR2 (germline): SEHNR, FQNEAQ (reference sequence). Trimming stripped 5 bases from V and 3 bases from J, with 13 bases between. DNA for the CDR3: TGTGCCAGCAGCGCTACAGGGTCTTACTATGGCTACACCTTC. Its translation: CASSATGSYYGYTF.